This T cell receptor beta chain appears in the sequencing data of a study of control samples from healthy donors and cancer patients. This clone was counted a single time. Here immunoSEQ multiplex PCR was the method, and the copy in TCRdb shows in-frame clones only, minus some. The table includes 110,000 to 150,000 clones, roughly 89% detected once. Germline-derived CDR1 and CDR2 are SGHRS and YFSETQ. J gave up 2 bases and V 0 bases, and 2 bases lay outside the gene matches. The CDR3 contains 15 residues. What was sequenced was blood. The receptor was derived from a young man in good health. This chain connects TRBV5-1 to TRBJ1-2; 9 bases line up with TRBD1. The chain's CDR3 is CASSLAGQGNYGYTF. The CDR3 DNA sequence: TGCGCCAGCAGCTTGGCGGGACAGGGAAACTATGGCTACACCTTC. The full variable domain, with the rest looked up from reference TRBV5-1 and TRBJ1-2, is KAGVTQTPRYLIKTRGQQVTLSCSPISGHRSVSWYQQTPGQGLQFLFEYFSETQRNKGNFPGRFSGRQFSNSRSEMNVSTLELGDSALYLCASSLAGQGNYGYTFGSGTRLTVV.